The next 26 T cell receptor beta chains were all read from a single sample in a study of identifying expanded T cells in peripheral blood. The table came from immunoSEQ multiplex PCR; TCRdb's copy has only in-frame clones and leaves some out. In the table there are tens of thousands of clones, around 87% of which are singletons. The sequenced sample consisted of blood. The receptors stem from a person aged 18-69 years in good health.

The chain joins TRBV28 to TRBJ2-7, with D perhaps TRBD2 (5 bases). This CDR3 comprises 14 residues. The germline gives CDR1 MDHEN, CDR2 SYDVKM. Trimming removed 8 bases at V and 0 bases at J, with 14 bases between. The CDR3 sequence: CASAPDFDSYEQYF. CDR3 coding DNA: TGTGCCAGCGCCCCGGACTTCGACTCCTACGAGCAGTACTTC.

This clone has a single count. This chain's CDR3 is CASSPGQGAYYNSPLHF. The CDR3 DNA reads TGCGCCAGCAGCCCAGGACAGGGGGCCTACTATAATTCACCCCTCCACTTT. This chain joins TRBV5-1 and TRBJ1-6, with 11 bases lining up with TRBD1. The CDR3 has 17 residues. V lost 4 bases, J lost 3 bases, and 6 bases stayed unmatched. Germline CDR1 is SGHRS and CDR2 is YFSETQ.

The chain combines TRBV7-9 with TRBJ1-1; D not resolved. From germline, CDR1 is SEHNR and CDR2 FQNEAQ (reference sequence). The ends were cut back, 7 bases at V and 1 base at J, with 10 bases in the middle. The CDR3 extends over 13 amino acids. In nucleotides, the CDR3 is TGTGCCAGCATCCCGACGGGGAACACTGAAGCTTTCTTT. This encodes CASIPTGNTEAFF.

This clone came up a few times. This chain connects TRBV4-1 to TRBJ2-7, with D unclear. V was pared by 0 bases and J by 5 bases, with 11 bases between. Germline values: CDR1 MGHRA, CDR2 YSYEKL. The CDR3 consists of 14 residues. The DNA for the CDR3 is TGCGCCAGCAGCCAAGAAATAGGGAAGGACGAGCAGTACTTC. Protein product: CASSQEIGKDEQYF.

The DNA of the CDR3 is TGTGCCAGCAGCCGACAGGGAGACGGGGAGCTGTTTTTT. Amino acids: CASSRQGDGELFF. The J gene is TRBJ2-2, the V gene TRBV28, with 7 bases aligning to TRBD1. CDR1 MDHEN and CDR2 SYDVKM come from the germline V gene. There are 13 residues in the CDR3. J was trimmed by 7 bases and V by 6 bases; bases with no gene match: 5.

This chain links TRBV19 with TRBJ2-1; the D is unclear. Germline CDR1 is LNHDA and CDR2 is SQIVND (reference sequence). Trimming shortened V by 4 bases and J by 0 bases, and 13 bases separated the two germline ends. The CDR3 totals 16 residues. In DNA, the CDR3 is TGTGCCAGTAGTACCCTCGCGGCCCCCTCCTACAATGAGCAGTTCTTC. Translation gives CASSTLAAPSYNEQFF. The full variable domain, in which reference TRBV19 and TRBJ2-1 provide the parts outside the CDR3, is DGGITQSPKYLFRKEGQNVTLSCEQNLNHDAMYWYRQDPGQGLRLIYYSQIVNDFQKGDIAEGYSVSREKKESFPLTVTSAQKNPTAFYLCASSTLAAPSYNEQFFGPGTRLTVL.

The rearrangement links TRBV27 to TRBJ2-3, with 7 positions matching TRBD2. Losses at the gene ends were 4 bases for V and 4 bases for J; bases not matched to a gene: 11. Germline V CDR1 and CDR2: MNHEY, SMNVEV (reference sequence). The CDR3 sequence is 16 residues long. CDR3 sequence (DNA): TGTGCCAGCAGTTCCCGGACGGTGGGGAGGGCAGATACGCAGTATTTT. Translating it yields CASSSRTVGRADTQYF.

This clone came up a few times. Written as DNA, the CDR3 is TGTGCCAGCAGCTTATGGGGGTCCTACGAGCAGTACTTC. Translation gives CASSLWGSYEQYF. This sequence joins TRBV11-3 and TRBJ2-7, with D perhaps given as TRBD1 or TRBD2 (5 bases each). The CDR3 runs to 13 residues. The germline CDR1 and CDR2 sequences are SGHNT and YENEEA. V was cut by 2 bases and J by 1 base, with 6 bases left in between. Together with reference TRBV11-3 and TRBJ2-7, the CDR3 gives the full variable domain: EAGVVQSPRYKIIEKKQPVAFWCNPISGHNTLYWYLQNLGQGPELLIRYENEEAVDDSQLPKDRFSAERLKGVDSTLKIQPAELGDSAVYLCASSLWGSYEQYFGPGTRLTVT.

V and J are TRBV27 and TRBJ2-7; 13 bases map to TRBD2. J lost 7 bases, V lost 5 bases, and 14 bases had no gene match. Germline-derived CDR1 and CDR2 are MNHEY and SMNVEV (reference sequence). This CDR3 spans 17 amino acids. CDR3 protein: CASSRTSGGALWGEQYF. The CDR3 DNA sequence: TGTGCCAGCAGTAGAACTAGCGGGGGGGCCTTGTGGGGAGAGCAGTACTTC.

This clone was seen a single time. The chain has TRBV6-1 and TRBJ2-7; unclear D gene. The CDR3 loop spans 13 amino acids. The germline CDR1 and CDR2 sequences are MNHNS and SASEGT. Deletions cut 7 bases from V and 2 bases from J, with 12 bases between. CDR3 region: CASTIADPYEQYF. The CDR3 nucleotides read TGTGCCAGCACTATTGCAGACCCCTACGAGCAGTACTTC.

The CDR3 bases are TGTGCCAGCAGCTACAGAGCGGGGGGTGTTGCAGAGACCCAGTACTTC. Translating gives CASSYRAGGVAETQYF. The rearrangement joins TRBV11-3 to TRBJ2-5; 9 nucleotides line up with TRBD2. Germline V lookup: CDR1 SGHNT, CDR2 YENEEA. With 4 bases clipped from V and 4 bases from J, the junction kept 10 bases outside the gene matches. The CDR3 loop spans 16 amino acids.

This clone was seen only once. The chain combines TRBV5-1 with TRBJ2-5; 7 nucleotides line up with TRBD1. V dropped 3 bases and J dropped 3; count of bases not matched to a gene: 11. The CDR3 spans 16 residues. The germline V gene encodes CDR1 SGHRS and CDR2 YFSETQ. DNA of the CDR3: TGCGCCAGCAGCTCAGTTAGGGGGCGCATTGAAGAGACCCAGTACTTC. Encoded protein: CASSSVRGRIEETQYF.

The chain has TRBV21-1 and TRBJ2-1. TRBV21-1 is reported as a pseudogene. The CDR3 is made up of 14 amino acids. CDR3 coding DNA: TGTGCCAGCAGCAAAAAGGGAACCGACAATGAGCAGTTCTTC. As protein: CASSKKGTDNEQFF.

This clone was observed a single time. The chain joins TRBV29-1 to TRBJ2-7; 10 bases match TRBD1. This CDR3 is 14 amino acids long. Germline-derived CDR1 and CDR2 are SQVTM and ANQGSEA. The J segment lost 6 bases and the V segment lost 6 bases, leaving 11 bases of the junction unmatched. The CDR3 protein is CSVRGGTGVREQYF. DNA of the CDR3: TGCAGCGTGCGAGGAGGGACAGGGGTCCGCGAGCAGTACTTC.

This clone appeared a single time. The chain is built from TRBV15 and TRBJ2-3, with D uncertain. The V end was cut by 0 bases, the J end by 2 bases, with 6 bases between. Germline V gene lookup returns CDR1 LNHNV and CDR2 YYDKDF (reference sequence). CDR3 length equals 14 residues. CDR3 amino acids: CATSRDLTTDTQYF. For the CDR3, the DNA is TGTGCCACCAGCAGAGATTTAACCACAGATACGCAGTATTTT.

The chain recombines TRBV28 with TRBJ1-1; D remains unclear. Germline CDR1 and CDR2: MDHEN and SYDVKM. The CDR3 has 11 amino acids. With 7 bases removed from V and 0 bases from J, the gap between germline ends came to 3 bases. Here the CDR3 DNA reads TGTGCCAGCATTATGAACACTGAAGCTTTCTTT. Protein product: CASIMNTEAFF.

This chain uses TRBV30 with TRBJ1-2, with 7 positions matching TRBD1. V was pared by 7 bases and J by 4 bases, with 6 bases of the junction left unmatched. CDR1 and CDR2 (germline): GTSNPN, SVGIG (reference sequence). CDR3 size: 12 residues. The CDR3 here is CALDRAGYGYTF. In DNA form, the CDR3 reads TGTGCCTTAGACAGGGCGGGCTATGGCTACACCTTC. The full variable domain, its missing parts supplied by reference TRBV30 and TRBJ1-2, is SQTIHQWPATLVQPVGSPLSLECTVEGTSNPNLYWYRQAAGRGLQLLFYSVGIGQISSEVPQNLSASRPQDRQFILSSKKLLLSDSGFYLCALDRAGYGYTFGSGTRLTVV.

This chain links TRBV4-1 with TRBJ2-5; 9 bases are a match to TRBD1. Trimming at V came to 5 bases and at J to 1 base, leaving 5 bases not matched to a gene. The germline CDR1 and CDR2 sequences are MGHRA and YSYEKL. This CDR3 is built from 15 residues. Here the CDR3 reads CASSVRDRAQETQYF. Here the CDR3 DNA reads TGCGCCAGCAGCGTCCGGGACAGGGCCCAAGAGACCCAGTACTTC.

The chain couples TRBV28 to TRBJ2-1; the D call may be TRBD1 or TRBD2 (5 bases each). Germline V gene data show CDR1 as MDHEN and CDR2 as SYDVKM. V lost 7 bases and J 0 bases, leaving 13 bases between the germline ends. The CDR3 contains 15 residues. For the CDR3, the DNA is TGTGCCAGCAATCTCGGGGCGCTCTCCTACAATGAGCAGTTCTTC. This encodes CASNLGALSYNEQFF. Complete variable domain (other parts from reference TRBV28 and TRBJ2-1): DVKVTQSSRYLVKRTGEKVFLECVQDMDHENMFWYRQDPGLGLRLIYFSYDVKMKEKGDIPEGYSVSREKKERFSLILESASTNQTSMYLCASNLGALSYNEQFFGPGTRLTVL.

This clone showed up just a few times. The chain links TRBV9 to TRBJ1-5, with D unresolved. The germline CDR1 and CDR2 sequences are SGDLS and YYNGEE. The CDR3 is made up of 15 amino acids. With 2 bases removed from V and 0 bases from J, the gap between germline ends came to 9 bases. This CDR3 is CASSVSWGSNQPQHF. The CDR3, as DNA: TGTGCCAGCAGCGTGAGCTGGGGTAGCAATCAGCCCCAGCATTTT.

The rearrangement uses TRBV5-1 and TRBJ2-4, with a possible D match to TRBD1 (6 bases). CDR1 is SGHRS and CDR2 is YFSETQ in the germline V gene. V was trimmed by 0 bases and J by 0 bases, leaving 16 bases between them. The CDR3 covers 18 residues. CDR3 loop: CASSLVGPGVSAKNIQYF. The CDR3 bases are TGCGCCAGCAGCTTGGTGGGACCAGGGGTCTCAGCCAAAAACATTCAGTACTTC.

The CDR3: CASSPRARGGSHTGELFF. The CDR3, as DNA: TGTGCCAGCAGCCCCCGAGCCCGGGGCGGGAGTCACACCGGGGAGCTGTTTTTT. The rearrangement uses TRBV9 and TRBJ2-2, with 7 bases that match TRBD2. The CDR3 is made up of 18 amino acids. The V segment lost 4 bases and the J segment 3 bases; nucleotides outside the gene matches: 15. Germline CDR1 SGDLS, CDR2 YYNGEE.

The J gene is TRBJ2-7, the V gene TRBV7-2; a possible D gene is TRBD2 (6 bases). The CDR3 spans 14 residues. V was cut by 5 bases and J by 4 bases, with 15 bases left in between. Germline CDR1 and CDR2: SGHTA and FQGNSA. CDR3 sequence: CASSQLASVYEQYF. The DNA for the CDR3 is TGTGCCAGCAGCCAGCTAGCTAGCGTATACGAGCAGTACTTC.

This clone was detected a few times. This chain joins TRBV25-1 and TRBJ2-2; 9 bases are a match to TRBD1. This CDR3 is built from 15 residues. V lost 6 bases and J lost 1; bases outside the gene matches: 3. Germline V gene sequence: CDR1 MGHDK, CDR2 SYGVNS. CDR3 residues: CASRGTGKNTGELFF. DNA of the CDR3: TGTGCCAGCAGGGGGACAGGGAAGAACACCGGGGAGCTGTTTTTT.

The chain recombines TRBV7-3 with TRBJ2-2, with D maybe TRBD1 (6 bases). Germline V lookup: CDR1 SGHTA, CDR2 FQGTGA. The V end lost 2 bases, the J end lost 11 bases, and 12 bases lay between the germline ends. The CDR3 totals 13 residues. CDR3 amino acids: CASSLQNRDELFF. CDR3 sequence (DNA): TGTGCCAGCAGCTTACAAAACAGGGACGAGCTGTTTTTT.

The genes are TRBV4-1 and TRBJ2-5, with a possible D match to TRBD1 (5 bases). This CDR3 is built from 14 residues. Between the trimmed V and J ends, which lost 1 base and 2 bases, there was a span of 8 bases. Germline CDR1 is MGHRA and CDR2 is YSYEKL. The CDR3 bases are TGCGCCAGCAGCCAAGGGGGCTTTCAAGAGACCCAGTACTTC. Its protein product is CASSQGGFQETQYF.